The T cell receptor (beta chain) described here comes from a study of spatial heterogeneity in lung cancer. Overall study: A unique TCR and UMI combination showed up more than ten times in raw reads, on average.

Every TCR cDNA molecule bore its own unique molecular identifier. TCRdb re-analysed the 5' RACE reads in MiXCR, keeping a single row per CDR3 protein. The sample has some 23,000 distinct CDR3 sequences, around 6% seen once. The study's findings and limits: Counts that tracked tumor mutation counts were those of expanded intratumoral alpha and beta TCRs.

The CDR3 length is 15 residues. Between the trimmed V and J ends, which lost 7 bases and 4 bases, there was a span of 17 bases. In this sample, this clonotype is large. Its antigen is unknown. The time point was: sample taken at primary tumor resection. The sequencing here drew on lung tumor tissue, taken at surgery. The sequence was obtained from a male donor with early-stage non-small cell lung cancer. The chain employs TRBV12-3 or TRBV12-4 and TRBJ2-1; either TRBD1 or TRBD2 may supply D (6 bases each). The CDR3 protein is CASTLGGLIYNEQFF. As DNA, the CDR3 is TGTGCCAGCACCTTAGGGGGACTCATATACAATGAGCAGTTCTTC.